These T cell receptor beta chains were read from a single sample in a study of cytomegalovirus exposure and HLA in healthy donors. TCRdb's copy holds only in-frame clones and misses some; the assay was immunoSEQ multiplex PCR. Its table lists more than 95,000 clones. The sequenced sample was PBMCs. The receptors were sampled from a man aged 35-49 years in good health and CMV-seronegative. Each CDR3 is given with its conserved first and last residue. The D gene is left open where the match is weak. Rows give clone size only sometimes, using once, few, many, or a class for an expanded clone.

clone_size | j_call | v_call | d_call | cdr3_length | cdr3_nt | cdr3_aa
- | TRBJ2-7 | TRBV4-3 | TRBD2 | 19 | TGCGCCAGCAGTCCCACTAGCGGGAGTGGGAGGGGGGGTCTCTACGAGCAGTACTTC | CASSPTSGSGRGGLYEQYF
- | TRBJ1-1 | TRBV15 | - | 14 | TGTGCCACCAGCACGGCCCGGGGGAACACTGAAGCTTTCTTT | CATSTARGNTEAFF
- | TRBJ2-2 | TRBV7-3 | - | 16 | TGTGCCAGCAGCTTACTTGGGGCTTCGAACACCGGGGAGCTGTTTTTT | CASSLLGASNTGELFF
- | TRBJ1-1 | TRBV5-4 | TRBD1 | 13 | TGTGCCAGCAGCTTGGGTGGGACAGGGGAAGCTTTCTTT | CASSLGGTGEAFF
- | TRBJ1-5 | TRBV6-5 | TRBD1 | 14 | TGTGCCAGCAGACGGACAGGGGGTGGTCAGCCCCAGCATTTT | CASRRTGGGQPQHF
- | TRBJ1-4 | TRBV7-9 | - | 14 | TGTGCCAGCAGCGTCAGGGAGGGTAATGAAAAACTGTTTTTT | CASSVREGNEKLFF
- | TRBJ1-6 | TRBV30 | - | 16 | TGTGCCTGGAGGGACGGACTGCAATTCTATAATTCACCCCTCCACTTT | CAWRDGLQFYNSPLHF
- | TRBJ2-4 | TRBV30 | - | 13 | TGTGCCTGGAGTGTCCCACAGAGAAACATTCAGTACTTC | CAWSVPQRNIQYF
- | TRBJ2-1 | TRBV19 | TRBD2 | 14 | TGTGCCAGTAGCACCGGGACTAGAAGTTATGAGCAGTTCTTC | CASSTGTRSYEQFF
- | TRBJ1-2 | TRBV6-1 | TRBD1 | 15 | TGTGCCAGCAGTATGGGGACAGGACTAGTTGATGGCTACACCTTC | CASSMGTGLVDGYTF
- | TRBJ1-4 | TRBV6-5 | TRBD1 | 15 | TGTGCCAGCAGTTACTCGATGGCAGGGGGTGAAAAACTGTTTTTT | CASSYSMAGGEKLFF
- | TRBJ2-3 | TRBV2 | TRBD1 | 15 | TGTGCCAGCAGTGGACAGGGAGCGATGATAGATACGCAGTATTTT | CASSGQGAMIDTQYF
- | TRBJ1-4 | TRBV5-1 | TRBD1 | 16 | TGCGCCAGCAGCTTGAGGCGGGACAGTCATAATGAAAAACTGTTTTTT | CASSLRRDSHNEKLFF
- | TRBJ2-1 | TRBV19 | TRBD2 | 15 | TGTGCCAGTAGTGTCGCCGGGACTAGCTACAATGAGCAGTTCTTC | CASSVAGTSYNEQFF
medium-sized | TRBJ2-1 | TRBV7-9 | TRBD2 | 14 | TGTGCCAGCAGCCCAGGGACTACCTTCAATGAGCAGTTCTTC | CASSPGTTFNEQFF
- | TRBJ1-2 | TRBV7-2 | TRBD1 | 15 | TGTGCCAGCAGCATCCAAACAGGGGTAGAGTATGGCTACACCTTC | CASSIQTGVEYGYTF
- | TRBJ1-1 | TRBV27 | - | 17 | TGTGCCAGCAGTTTCCACCCCTCGACATTTATGAACACTGAAGCTTTCTTT | CASSFHPSTFMNTEAFF
- | TRBJ2-3 | TRBV5-1 | TRBD1 | 19 | TGCGCCAGCAGCCCTACAGGGGATTTTTTGGGACAGAGCACAGATACGCAGTATTTT | CASSPTGDFLGQSTDTQYF
- | TRBJ2-1 | TRBV18 | - | 12 | TGTGCCAGCTCCCCATCCGTCAATGAGCAGTTCTTC | CASSPSVNEQFF
- | TRBJ1-2 | TRBV20-1 | - | 10 | TGCAGTGCTATGAGCTATGGCTACACCTTC | CSAMSYGYTF
- | TRBJ2-7 | TRBV7-9 | - | 17 | TGTGCCAGCAGACAATCAGACAGCCCGGCGAACCCCTACGAGCAGTACTTC | CASRQSDSPANPYEQYF
- | TRBJ2-2 | TRBV10-3 | TRBD1 | 12 | TGTGCCATCCAACAGGGGACCGGGGAGCTGTTTTTT | CAIQQGTGELFF
- | TRBJ1-5 | TRBV6-5 | - | 13 | TGTGCCAGCAGCAAGCGTGGGGACACATCCCAGCATTTT | CASSKRGDTSQHF
- | TRBJ2-1 | TRBV7-3 | TRBD2 | 17 | TGTGCCAGCAGCTTAGGCTGGGCTAGCGGCCTCAAGGATGAGCAGTTCTTC | CASSLGWASGLKDEQFF
- | TRBJ1-1 | TRBV11-3 | - | 12 | TGTGCCAGCTTGCGGGAGGACACTGAAGCTTTCTTT | CASLREDTEAFF
- | TRBJ2-7 | TRBV6-5 | - | 15 | TGTGCCAGCAGTCCTGCAGGATCGTTAGGGGCAGAACAGTACTTC | CASSPAGSLGAEQYF
- | TRBJ2-1 | TRBV7-9 | - | 15 | TGTGCCAGCAGCTTATCTCTGGAGTTCTACAATGAGCAGTTCTTC | CASSLSLEFYNEQFF
- | TRBJ1-1 | TRBV5-4 | TRBD1 | 13 | TGTGCCAGCAGAACGGACAGGGATACTGAAGCTTTCTTT | CASRTDRDTEAFF
- | TRBJ2-1 | TRBV14 | - | 16 | TGTGCCAGCAGCCCCAAGCAGGGAAGTATGTACAATGAGCAGTTCTTC | CASSPKQGSMYNEQFF
- | TRBJ1-1 | TRBV2 | - | 13 | TGTGCCAGCAACATCAGGGAAGGGGCTGAAGCTTTCTTT | CASNIREGAEAFF